This T cell receptor (beta chain) was captured in a study of blood T cell repertoires in COVID-19. Study information: PBMCs, B-cell-depleted T cells, or T cells provided the cDNA or gDNA that made up the material.

Authors' processing steps: Reference gene primer amplification in the assay estimated nucleated cell counts. The method was immunoSEQ multiplex PCR; TCRdb's version includes in-frame clones alone and lacks a portion of them. For V, J and clone size, that table is used; D and trimming come from the DNA. The sample yields roughly 270,000 clones, around 83% seen once. Recruitment covered roughly 24 US areas and drew participants whose ages spanned about 18 to 90 years. Exposed participants encountered a COVID-19 case during the 2 weeks preceding study entry. V was clipped by 3 bases and J by 4 bases, with 8 bases between them. The CDR3 is made up of 13 amino acids. Germline V gene sequence: CDR1 SGHRS, CDR2 YFSETQ.

The clonotype comes from a man aged 40-49 years who had been exposed to COVID-19. Specimen: PBMCs or T cells enriched from blood (not recorded which). The genes are TRBV5-1 and TRBJ2-1; D is possibly TRBD1 (6 bases). The CDR3 here is CASSSGQYNEQFF. For the CDR3, the DNA is TGCGCCAGCAGCTCAGGACAGTACAATGAGCAGTTCTTC.